The rows below give T cell receptor beta chains drawn from one sample of a study of Graves' ophthalmopathy and Graves' hyperthyroidism. In TCRdb, the multiplex PCR reads were re-called with MiXCR into one record per CDR3 protein. This sample yields 150,000 or so distinct CDR3 sequences, of which 35% to 50% are seen a single time; over 7% belongs to the top ten. Specimen: peripheral blood. Receptors were obtained from a man in his thirties or forties with Graves' ophthalmopathy. The CDR3 runs from the conserved cysteine through the conserved F or W. Each record gives: D gene, J gene, clone size, V gene, CDR3 protein. The D gene is left open where the match is weak. Expanded clones get a size class; other rows say once, few or many, or leave the size out.

>NA|TRBJ2-7|NA|TRBV27
CASSLGGRQYF
>NA|TRBJ2-7|many|TRBV12-3/TRBV12-4
CASTFWGTRGEQYF
>TRBD1|TRBJ1-1|many|TRBV6-5
CASSAYRGGTEAFF
>TRBD1|TRBJ2-7|many|TRBV6-1
CASRVGTGGFYEQYF
>TRBD1|TRBJ2-5|NA|TRBV7-2
CASRLTGGRETQYF
>NA|TRBJ1-1|many|TRBV7-2
CASSLMGMSDTEAFF
>NA|TRBJ2-7|many|TRBV6-5
CASSYGTVYEQYF
>NA|TRBJ2-7|once|TRBV6-5
CASSYSKLGVRYEQYF
>TRBD2|TRBJ2-7|NA|TRBV11-2
CASTRRLLSGNDEQYF
>TRBD1|TRBJ2-5|many|TRBV2
CASSEARGQETQYF
>NA|TRBJ2-7|many|TRBV19
CASSPRALGDEQYF
>NA|TRBJ2-7|NA|TRBV7-2
CASTTGNRKYEQYF
>NA|TRBJ1-5|many|TRBV5-1
CASRITAELDQPQHF
>TRBD1|TRBJ1-2|many|TRBV19
CASSRLKGQANYGYTF
>TRBD1|TRBJ2-2|many|TRBV27
CASSYRGPVGELFF
>NA|TRBJ1-4|many|TRBV11-2
CASSVRPGHTNEKLFF
>NA|TRBJ1-2|many|TRBV12-3/TRBV12-4
CASSLIRESNYGYTF
>NA|TRBJ1-1|many|TRBV6-2/TRBV6-3
CASTVVQNTEAFF